Listed here are 17 T cell receptor beta chains from one sample, sequenced in a study of CD8 T cells in Susac syndrome. An input of about 0.45 to 1 ug of RNA was subjected to reverse transcription using random hexamers. TCRdb analysed the immunoSEQ multiplex PCR reads with MiXCR anew, one entry per CDR3 protein. The table records tens of thousands of distinct CDR3 sequences, nearly 96% of them present only once. The material sequenced was CD4+ T cells from PBMCs. These receptors were collected from a human donor with multiple sclerosis.

The rearrangement joins TRBV29-1 to TRBJ1-1; D is undetermined. There are 13 residues in the CDR3. CDR1 is SQVTM and CDR2 is ANQGSEA in the germline V gene. The ends were cut back, 4 bases at V and 0 bases at J, with 9 bases in the middle. Here the CDR3 reads CSVGVFVNTEAFF. CDR3 DNA sequence: TGCAGCGTTGGGGTATTTGTGAACACTGAAGCTTTCTTT.

The chain combines TRBV12-3 or TRBV12-4 with TRBJ1-4; TRBD1 might be the D (6 bases). The CDR3 contains 16 residues. V was cut by 4 bases and J by 4 bases, with 16 bases left in between. The chain's CDR3 is CASSSNREGGNEKLFF. Written as DNA, the CDR3 is TGTGCCAGCAGTTCCAACAGGGAGGGGGGTAATGAAAAACTGTTTTTT.

V and J are TRBV3-1 and TRBJ2-2; 8 nucleotides agree with TRBD1. Germline V gene data show CDR1 as LGHDT and CDR2 as YNNKEL (reference sequence). Trimming cost V 8 bases and J 6 bases; bases outside gene matches: 5. The CDR3 contains 13 residues. The CDR3 loop reads CASQTGVSGELFF. The CDR3 DNA sequence: TGTGCCAGCCAGACAGGGGTGTCCGGGGAGCTGTTTTTT.

The rearrangement links TRBV7-9 to TRBJ2-7, with a possible D match to TRBD2 (5 bases). Deletions cut 5 bases from V and 2 bases from J, with 13 bases between. The germline V gene encodes CDR1 SEHNR and CDR2 FQNEAQ (reference sequence). This CDR3 is built from 14 residues. Written as DNA, the CDR3 is TGTGCCAGCAGCCCGGGGTCCTCCACCTACGAGCAGTACTTC. Amino acid sequence: CASSPGSSTYEQYF. The entire variable domain, with the rest obtained from reference TRBV7-9 and TRBJ2-7, is as follows: DTGVSQNPRHKITKRGQNVTFRCDPISEHNRLYWYRQTLGQGPEFLTYFQNEAQLEKSRLLSDRFSAERPKGSFSTLEIQRTEQGDSAMYLCASSPGSSTYEQYFGPGTRLTVT.

This sequence joins TRBV7-9 and TRBJ2-5; unclear D gene. Per germline, CDR1 SEHNR and CDR2 FQNEAQ (reference sequence). With 4 bases removed from V and 5 bases from J, the gap between germline ends came to 8 bases. The length of the CDR3 is 12 residues. The CDR3 DNA sequence: TGTGCCAGCAGCTCACCCAGGGAGACCCAGTACTTC. Translated, it gives CASSSPRETQYF.

The V and J genes are TRBV2 and TRBJ1-1, with a tentative D call TRBD1 (5 bases). The germline gives CDR1 SNHLY, CDR2 FYNNEI. The ends were cut back, 10 bases at V and 2 bases at J, with 14 bases in the middle. The CDR3 runs 13 residues. The CDR3 DNA follows: TGTGCCAAAGAACCGACAGTCAACACTGAAGCTTTCTTT. Encoded protein: CAKEPTVNTEAFF.

The chain joins TRBV6-2 or TRBV6-3 to TRBJ2-1; D may be TRBD2 (5 bases). The V gene's germline CDR1 is MNHEY and CDR2 SVGEGT. V was shortened by 5 bases and J by 5 bases, with 13 bases between the two germline ends. This CDR3 comprises 14 residues. DNA for the CDR3: TGTGCCAGCAGTGCGCCGGGAATAGACAATGAGCAGTTCTTC. This gives the protein CASSAPGIDNEQFF.

This chain uses TRBV20-1 with TRBJ2-3; 7 positions match TRBD1. CDR1 and CDR2 (germline): DFQATT, SNEGSKA (reference sequence). The junction had 13 bases not matched to a gene; V was cut back by 0 bases and J by 1 base. The CDR3 spans 18 residues. CDR3 residues: CSAREPLARQGGTDTQYF. The CDR3 nucleotides read TGCAGTGCTAGAGAACCTCTAGCTAGACAGGGAGGCACAGATACGCAGTATTTT.

The V call is TRBV10-3, the J call TRBJ2-1; a weak D match, TRBD1 (5 bases). The CDR3 is 14 residues long. Germline CDR1 is ENHRY and CDR2 is SYGVKD. The V end lost 8 bases, the J end lost 3 bases, and 14 bases lay between the germline ends. CDR3 residues: CAIGAREDYNEQFF. The CDR3 DNA reads as TGTGCCATCGGGGCTAGAGAAGACTACAATGAGCAGTTCTTC.

This clonotype was seen a single time. The rearrangement uses TRBV19 and TRBJ1-2; possibly TRBD1 for D (5 bases). The ends were cut back, 3 bases at V and 0 bases at J, with 8 bases in the middle. Germline CDR1 and CDR2: LNHDA and SQIVND (reference sequence). The CDR3 covers 14 residues. CDR3 DNA sequence: TGTGCCAGTAGTATTACAGGAGCTAACTATGGCTACACCTTC. Translation: CASSITGANYGYTF.

J is TRBJ2-7 and V is TRBV6-1; possibly TRBD1 for D (5 bases). V gave up 0 bases and J gave up 2 bases, with 14 bases separating them. Germline CDR1 and CDR2: MNHNS and SASEGT. CDR3 length equals 16 residues. The CDR3 spells CASSEARTGTPYEQYF. CDR3 coding DNA: TGTGCCAGCAGTGAAGCTCGAACAGGCACCCCCTACGAGCAGTACTTC.

The count of this clonotype is one. This sequence joins TRBV7-2 and TRBJ1-2; 7 bases align to TRBD1. The CDR3 consists of 14 residues. In germline, CDR1 is SGHTA, CDR2 FQGNSA. Losses at the gene ends were 4 bases for V and 8 bases for J; bases not matched to a gene: 10. CDR3: CASSSTPGGLGYTF. In DNA form, the CDR3 reads TGTGCCAGCAGCTCCACTCCAGGGGGGTTAGGCTACACCTTC.

This sequence joins TRBV28 and TRBJ2-5, with 9 bases lining up with TRBD2. Germline-derived CDR1 and CDR2 are MDHEN and SYDVKM. The V segment lost 7 bases and the J segment 1 base; nucleotides outside the gene matches: 4. The CDR3 runs to 14 residues. CDR3 DNA sequence: TGTGCCAGCACCCTGACTAGCGGCCAAGAGACCCAGTACTTC. Amino acids: CASTLTSGQETQYF.

V gene TRBV7-2 combines with J gene TRBJ2-5; TRBD2 aligns across 11 bases. Per the germline V gene, CDR1 is SGHTA and CDR2 is FQGNSA. V was pared by 5 bases and J by 3 bases, with 11 bases of the junction left unmatched. The CDR3 contains 17 residues. CDR3 DNA: TGTGCCAGCAGCCTTCCCTGGTTAGCGGGGGGGAAAGAGACCCAGTACTTC. It translates to CASSLPWLAGGKETQYF. The full variable domain, its missing parts supplied by reference TRBV7-2 and TRBJ2-5, is GAGVSQSPSNKVTEKGKDVELRCDPISGHTALYWYRQSLGQGLEFLIYFQGNSAPDKSGLPSDRFSAERTGGSVSTLTIQRTQQEDSAVYLCASSLPWLAGGKETQYFGPGTRLLVL.

The chain recombines TRBV20-1 with TRBJ2-7, with 8 bases identical to TRBD1. This CDR3 comprises 14 residues. The germline V gene encodes CDR1 DFQATT and CDR2 SNEGSKA (reference sequence). Losses at the gene ends were 3 bases for V and 3 bases for J; bases not matched to a gene: 7. The DNA for the CDR3 is TGCAGTGCTAGGAGACAGGGGATACGCTACGAGCAGTACTTC. Amino acid sequence: CSARRQGIRYEQYF.

This rearrangement joins TRBV20-1 to TRBJ2-1, with 9 bases fitting TRBD2. V trimming: 1 base; J trimming: 6 bases; junction bases outside the gene matches: 4. The CDR3 is 14 amino acids. CDR1 is DFQATT, CDR2 SNEGSKA, per germline (reference sequence). CDR3 DNA sequence: TGCAGTGCTAGAGTTGCGGGGGGGCCCAATGAGCAGTTCTTC. It yields the protein CSARVAGGPNEQFF.

The J gene is TRBJ1-4, the V gene TRBV4-1; D may be TRBD1 (5 bases). CDR3 length equals 14 residues. The V end was cut by 7 bases, the J end by 6 bases, with 15 bases between. Looked up from germline, CDR1 is MGHRA and CDR2 is YSYEKL. CDR3 in amino acids: CASTHVGQDEKLFF. CDR3 bases: TGCGCCAGCACACATGTGGGGCAGGATGAAAAACTGTTTTTT.